What follows is one T cell receptor beta chain and its context. Recruits, aged 18 to 89 years, lived in some 25 US areas. This sample was taken from a study of blood T cell repertoires in COVID-19. In the study overall: PBMCs, B-cell-depleted T cells, or T cells provided the cDNA or gDNA that made up the material.

In the original analysis: Reference gene primer amplification gave estimated nucleated cell counts. This table comes from immunoSEQ multiplex PCR, and its TCRdb copy is limited to in-frame clones, with some not included. That table supplies the V and J calls and clone size; D and trimming were determined from the DNA. This sample has approximately 400,000 clones; around 86% occur once, and the top ten carry 5.1%. Germline CDR1 is SEHNR and CDR2 is FQNEAQ (reference sequence). J gave up 9 bases and V 0 bases, and 13 bases lay outside the gene matches. This CDR3 spans 18 amino acids. The sequence came from a woman in her forties or fifties who had recovered from COVID-19. The sample consisted of PBMCs or T cells enriched from blood (not recorded which). The V call is TRBV7-9, the J call TRBJ2-1, with 11 nucleotides matching TRBD2. The CDR3 region has the DNA TGTGCCAGCAGCTTAGCTTCTCTAGCGGGGGGACCTTCAGGTGAGCAGTTCTTC. The encoded protein is CASSLASLAGGPSGEQFF.